The clone carrying this TCR beta chain occurred many times. The target antigen is unknown. These data are taken from a study of T cells after posttransplantation cyclophosphamide. Produced via immunoSEQ multiplex PCR; TCRdb's table is partial and in-frame only. Recorded here are roughly 40,000 clones, none singletons. Study findings and constraints: TRB clonality was highly associated with recipient CMV seropositivity and reactivation.

Sequences were obtained from PBMCs. This TCR was recovered from a woman between 50 and 59 years old in good health and a related stem cell transplant donor.

CDR3: CASSLRTGEGYTF. The CDR3, as DNA: TGTGCCAGCAGCCTAAGGACAGGGGAAGGCTACACCTTC. V and J are TRBV6-5 and TRBJ1-2; 9 nucleotides line up with TRBD1. Germline V lookup: CDR1 MNHEY, CDR2 SVGAGI. The CDR3 runs 13 residues. J gave up 8 bases and V 6 bases, and 7 bases lay outside the gene matches.